These T cell receptor beta chains were read from a single sample in a study of cytotoxic CD8 clonotypes in ibrutinib-treated CLL. Only in-frame clones appear in the TCRdb table, and some are missing; sequencing was by immunoSEQ multiplex PCR. In the table there are about 50,000 clones, around four fifths of which are singletons. This sample comprised PBMCs, obtained after 24 months of ibrutinib treatment. All receptors derive from a human donor with chronic lymphocytic leukemia. The CDR3 runs from the conserved cysteine through the conserved F or W. Each record gives: J gene, D gene, V gene, clone size, CDR3 protein, CDR3 DNA. The D gene is left open where the match is weak. The size field is filled for only some rows; it gives once, few, many or a size class.

TRBJ2-2 | TRBD2 | TRBV7-9 | - | CASRGLAGVTGELFF | TGTGCCAGCAGGGGTCTAGCGGGAGTTACCGGGGAGCTGTTTTTT
TRBJ2-3 | TRBD2 | TRBV2 | - | CASSERASGRTDTQYF | TGTGCCAGCAGTGAAAGGGCTAGCGGGAGAACAGATACGCAGTATTTT
TRBJ2-7 | TRBD1 | TRBV29-1 | - | CSAGDTGAIYEQYF | TGCAGCGCTGGTGATACAGGGGCCATCTACGAGCAGTACTTC
TRBJ2-3 | - | TRBV7-2 | - | CASTLRDGDTQYF | TGTGCCAGCACCTTACGAGATGGCGATACGCAGTATTTT
TRBJ2-3 | - | TRBV6-5 | once | CASSQGPDTQYF | TGTGCCAGCAGTCAGGGTCCAGATACGCAGTATTTT
TRBJ2-5 | - | TRBV5-1 | - | CASSLGQETQYF | TGCGCCAGCAGCTTAGGCCAAGAGACCCAGTACTTC
TRBJ2-7 | TRBD2 | TRBV6-1 | once | CASNQSGRAFYEQYF | TGTGCCAGCAATCAAAGCGGGAGGGCCTTTTACGAGCAGTACTTC
TRBJ1-2 | - | TRBV6-1 | - | CASTAASNYGYTF | TGTGCCAGCACCGCAGCCTCTAACTATGGCTACACCTTC
TRBJ1-1 | - | TRBV6-1 | - | CASSESGAATEAFF | TGTGCCAGCAGTGAATCGGGGGCGGCCACTGAAGCTTTCTTT
TRBJ2-3 | - | TRBV6-5 | - | CASSFGTDTQYF | TGTGCCAGCAGTTTCGGGACAGATACGCAGTATTTT
TRBJ2-5 | TRBD2 | TRBV7-6 | - | CASSFAGAGQETQYF | TGTGCCAGCAGCTTTGCCGGAGCGGGGCAAGAGACCCAGTACTTC
TRBJ2-3 | - | TRBV7-2 | few | CASRLVADTQYF | TGTGCCAGCAGGCTAGTCGCAGATACGCAGTATTTT
TRBJ1-1 | - | TRBV27 | - | CASKKNGRNTEAFF | TGTGCCAGCAAAAAAAATGGGAGGAACACTGAAGCTTTCTTT
TRBJ2-6 | - | TRBV27 | - | CASSFSGAAGANVLTF | TGTGCCAGCAGTTTTTCCGGGGCAGCTGGGGCCAACGTCCTGACTTTC
TRBJ2-7 | TRBD2 | TRBV5-6 | - | CASSFSGLGIYEQYF | TGTGCCAGCAGCTTCTCCGGACTAGGTATATACGAGCAGTACTTC
TRBJ1-1 | - | TRBV6-1 | - | CASTREVDTEAFF | TGTGCCAGCACCAGGGAGGTCGACACTGAAGCTTTCTTT
TRBJ2-2 | TRBD2 | TRBV5-4 | - | CASSFSSGRANTGELFF | TGTGCCAGCAGCTTTTCTAGCGGGAGGGCTAACACCGGGGAGCTGTTTTTT
TRBJ2-1 | - | TRBV11-1 | - | CASGTGSYNEQFF | TGTGCCAGCGGAACAGGGAGCTACAATGAGCAGTTCTTC
TRBJ1-2 | - | TRBV5-5 | - | CASSPSQERSYGYTF | TGTGCCAGCAGCCCTTCACAGGAACGGAGCTATGGCTACACCTTC
TRBJ2-7 | - | TRBV18 | - | CASSPSSIEQYF | TGTGCCAGCTCACCGTCTAGCATCGAGCAGTACTTC
TRBJ2-7 | TRBD1 | TRBV5-1 | - | CASSLLTGPDPEQYF | TGCGCCAGCAGCTTGTTGACAGGGCCAGATCCCGAGCAGTACTTC
TRBJ2-5 | TRBD1 | TRBV30 | - | CAWSFSGTGRGEQYF | TGTGCCTGGTCATTCTCCGGGACAGGGAGAGGGGAGCAGTACTTC
TRBJ2-3 | TRBD2 | TRBV18 | - | CASSLPSGRSHTQYF | TGTGCCAGCTCACTCCCTAGCGGGAGGTCACATACGCAGTATTTT
TRBJ2-4 | TRBD1 | TRBV7-8 | - | CASSLAGGGYGKNIQYF | TGTGCCAGCAGCCTGGCAGGGGGCGGATACGGCAAAAACATTCAGTACTTC
TRBJ1-2 | TRBD1 | TRBV6-1 | - | CASSESGGQGYGYTF | TGTGCCAGCAGTGAAAGCGGGGGACAGGGGTATGGCTACACCTTC
TRBJ2-1 | - | TRBV18 | - | CASSPAGRNEQFF | TGTGCCAGCTCACCGGCCGGAAGAAATGAGCAGTTCTTC
TRBJ2-1 | TRBD1 | TRBV19 | - | CASSSLTGDRQVGFF | TGTGCCAGTAGTTCGTTGACAGGGGATCGGCAAGTTGGGTTCTTC
TRBJ2-3 | TRBD2 | TRBV5-6 | few | CASSLERGLAGITDTQYF | TGTGCCAGCAGCTTGGAGCGTGGGCTAGCGGGAATCACAGATACGCAGTATTTT
TRBJ2-3 | - | TRBV28 | - | CASSLSQGPWDTQYF | TGTGCCAGCAGTTTAAGCCAGGGCCCTTGGGATACGCAGTATTTT
TRBJ2-7 | TRBD2 | TRBV7-3 | - | CASSKGGLAGPYEQYF | TGTGCCAGCAGCAAAGGGGGACTAGCGGGCCCCTACGAGCAGTACTTC